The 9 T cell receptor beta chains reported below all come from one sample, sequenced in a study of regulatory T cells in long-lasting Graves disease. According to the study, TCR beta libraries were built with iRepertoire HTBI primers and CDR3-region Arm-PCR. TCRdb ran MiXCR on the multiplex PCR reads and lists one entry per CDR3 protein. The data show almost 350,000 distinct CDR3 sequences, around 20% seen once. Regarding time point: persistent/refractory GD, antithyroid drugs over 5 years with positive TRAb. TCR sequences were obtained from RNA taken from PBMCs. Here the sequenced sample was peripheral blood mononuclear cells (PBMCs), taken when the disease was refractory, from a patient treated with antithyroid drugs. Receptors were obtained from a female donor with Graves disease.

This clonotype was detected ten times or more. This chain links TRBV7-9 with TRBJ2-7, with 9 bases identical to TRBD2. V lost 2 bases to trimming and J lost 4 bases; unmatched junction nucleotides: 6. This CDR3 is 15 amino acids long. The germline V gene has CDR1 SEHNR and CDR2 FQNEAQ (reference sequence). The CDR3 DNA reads TGTGCCAGCAGCTTACCAAATAGCGGGAGATACGAGCAGTACTTC. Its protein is CASSLPNSGRYEQYF.

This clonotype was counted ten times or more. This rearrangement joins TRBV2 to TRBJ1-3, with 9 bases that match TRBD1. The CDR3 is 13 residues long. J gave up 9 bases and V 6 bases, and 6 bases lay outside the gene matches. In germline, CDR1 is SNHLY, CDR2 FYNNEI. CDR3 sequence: CASRTGQGVTIYF. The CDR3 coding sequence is TGTGCCAGCAGGACGGGACAGGGAGTCACCATATATTTT.

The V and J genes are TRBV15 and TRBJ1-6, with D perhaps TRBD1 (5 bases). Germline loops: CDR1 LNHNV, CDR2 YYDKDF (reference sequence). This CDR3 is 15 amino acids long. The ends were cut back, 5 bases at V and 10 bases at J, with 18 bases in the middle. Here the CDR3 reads CATSGTTAAASPLHF. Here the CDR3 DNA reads TGTGCCACCAGCGGGACGACTGCGGCGGCATCACCCCTCCACTTT.

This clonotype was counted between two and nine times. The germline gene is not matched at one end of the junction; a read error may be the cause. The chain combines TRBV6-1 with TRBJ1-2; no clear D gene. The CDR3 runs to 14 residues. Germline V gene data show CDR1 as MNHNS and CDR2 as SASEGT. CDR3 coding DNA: TGTGCCAGCAGTGAACGTACAGCAAACTATGGCTGCACCTTC. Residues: CASSERTANYGCTF.

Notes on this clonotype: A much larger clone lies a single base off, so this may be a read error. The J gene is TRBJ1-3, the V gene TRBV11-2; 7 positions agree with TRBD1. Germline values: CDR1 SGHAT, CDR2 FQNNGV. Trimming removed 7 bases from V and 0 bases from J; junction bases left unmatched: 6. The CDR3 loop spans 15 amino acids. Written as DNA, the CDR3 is TGTGCCAGCAACTTGACAGGGACCTCTGGAAACACCATATATTTT. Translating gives CASNLTGTSGNTIYF.

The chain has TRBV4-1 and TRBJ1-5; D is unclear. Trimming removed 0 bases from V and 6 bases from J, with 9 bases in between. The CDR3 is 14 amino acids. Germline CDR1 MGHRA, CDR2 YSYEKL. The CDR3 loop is CASSQDKRSQPQHF. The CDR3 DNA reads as TGCGCCAGCAGCCAAGATAAAAGGAGTCAGCCCCAGCATTTT.

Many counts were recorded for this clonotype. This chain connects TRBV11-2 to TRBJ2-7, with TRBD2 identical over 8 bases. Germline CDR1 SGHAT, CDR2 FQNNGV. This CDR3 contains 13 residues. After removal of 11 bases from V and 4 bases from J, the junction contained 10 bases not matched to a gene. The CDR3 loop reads CASLPGRAYEQYF. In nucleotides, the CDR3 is TGTGCCTCGCTCCCCGGGAGGGCATACGAGCAGTACTTC.

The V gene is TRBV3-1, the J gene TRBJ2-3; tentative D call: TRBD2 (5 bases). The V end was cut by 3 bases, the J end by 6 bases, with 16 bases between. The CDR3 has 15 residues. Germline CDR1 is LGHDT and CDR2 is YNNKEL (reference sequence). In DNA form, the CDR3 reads TGTGCCAGCAGCCACCACGGACTGTCCCGGGATACGCAGTATTTT. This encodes CASSHHGLSRDTQYF.

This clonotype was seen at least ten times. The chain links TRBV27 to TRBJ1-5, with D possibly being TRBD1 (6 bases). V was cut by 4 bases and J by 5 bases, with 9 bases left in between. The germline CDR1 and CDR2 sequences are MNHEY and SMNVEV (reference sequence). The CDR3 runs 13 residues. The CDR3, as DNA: TGTGCCAGCAGTTATGGGGGCGATCAGCCCCAGCATTTT. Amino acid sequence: CASSYGGDQPQHF.